These T cell receptor beta chains were read from a single sample in a study of T cells in Graves' hyperthyroidism and ophthalmopathy. TCRdb ran MiXCR on the multiplex PCR reads and lists one entry per CDR3 protein. The sample contains roughly 500,000 distinct CDR3 sequences, over 35% of which appear only once. Sequenced material: peripheral blood or thyroid tissue (not recorded which). These receptors all come from an adult woman with Graves' disease, either hyperthyroidism or ophthalmopathy (not recorded which). Each CDR3 is given with its conserved first and last residue. The order of the fields is J gene, D gene, V gene, clone size, CDR3 DNA, CDR3 protein. The D gene is left open where the match is weak. Some rows mark clone size as missing; the rest say once, few, many or name a class of expanded clone.

j_call: TRBJ1-6; d_call: NA; v_call: TRBV12-3/TRBV12-4; clone_size: many; cdr3_nt: TGTGCCAGCAGTTTACGGTGGGCTTCACCCCTCCACTTT; cdr3_aa: CASSLRWASPLHF
j_call: TRBJ1-2; d_call: NA; v_call: TRBV7-9; clone_size: once; cdr3_nt: TGTGCCAGCAGCTCCGGGGGGGAGCGAAATGGCTACACCTTC; cdr3_aa: CASSSGGERNGYTF
j_call: TRBJ2-2; d_call: NA; v_call: TRBV29-1; clone_size: medium-sized; cdr3_nt: TGCAGCGTTGACGCCCAGGCTACCGGGGAGCTGTTTTTT; cdr3_aa: CSVDAQATGELFF
j_call: TRBJ2-7; d_call: TRBD2; v_call: TRBV20-1; clone_size: many; cdr3_nt: TGCAGTGCTTTCACTAGCGGGTGGTCCTACGAGCAGTACTTC; cdr3_aa: CSAFTSGWSYEQYF
j_call: TRBJ1-2; d_call: NA; v_call: TRBV9; clone_size: NA; cdr3_nt: TGTGCCAGCAGCGTAGGGACATACTTCTATGGCTACACCTTC; cdr3_aa: CASSVGTYFYGYTF
j_call: TRBJ2-7; d_call: TRBD2; v_call: TRBV7-2; clone_size: NA; cdr3_nt: TGTGCCAGCAGCCAAAGCGGGGGGGCCTACGAGCAGTACTTC; cdr3_aa: CASSQSGGAYEQYF
j_call: TRBJ1-5; d_call: TRBD1; v_call: TRBV20-1; clone_size: many; cdr3_nt: TGCAGTGCTAGAGACGTGAGGGGACAGCCCAATCAGCCCCAGCATTTT; cdr3_aa: CSARDVRGQPNQPQHF
j_call: TRBJ1-4; d_call: NA; v_call: TRBV13; clone_size: NA; cdr3_nt: TGTGCCAGCAGCTTATCGGGGGGCGAGGAAAAACTGTTTTTT; cdr3_aa: CASSLSGGEEKLFF
j_call: TRBJ1-1; d_call: NA; v_call: TRBV19; clone_size: NA; cdr3_nt: TGTGCCAGTAGATCGGGAACAAAGACTGAAGCTTTCTTT; cdr3_aa: CASRSGTKTEAFF
j_call: TRBJ1-2; d_call: NA; v_call: TRBV2; clone_size: many; cdr3_nt: TGTGCCAGCAGTGAAGGCTGGACGGACTATGGCTACACCTTC; cdr3_aa: CASSEGWTDYGYTF
j_call: TRBJ2-5; d_call: TRBD2; v_call: TRBV15; clone_size: NA; cdr3_nt: TGTGCCACCAGCAGAGGATCTAGCGGGCAAGAGACCCAGTACTTC; cdr3_aa: CATSRGSSGQETQYF
j_call: TRBJ2-2; d_call: TRBD2; v_call: TRBV24-1; clone_size: many; cdr3_nt: TGTGCCATTGGGACTAGCGGGAAAAACGGGGAGCTGTTTTTT; cdr3_aa: CAIGTSGKNGELFF
j_call: TRBJ2-7; d_call: TRBD2; v_call: TRBV7-9; clone_size: many; cdr3_nt: TGTGCCAGCAGTTGGACTAGCGGGAACTACGAGCAGTACTTC; cdr3_aa: CASSWTSGNYEQYF
j_call: TRBJ1-4; d_call: TRBD1; v_call: TRBV5-1; clone_size: many; cdr3_nt: TGCGCCAGCAGCTTGGCTACGACAGGGAGGGGTGAAAAACTGTTTTTT; cdr3_aa: CASSLATTGRGEKLFF
j_call: TRBJ1-1; d_call: NA; v_call: TRBV28; clone_size: NA; cdr3_nt: TGTGCCAGCAGTTTCGACAGAAGACTCATGAACACTGAAGCTTTCTTT; cdr3_aa: CASSFDRRLMNTEAFF
j_call: TRBJ1-1; d_call: TRBD1; v_call: TRBV28; clone_size: NA; cdr3_nt: TGTGCAGGCTTCGACAGGGAGATAGCTTTCTTT; cdr3_aa: CAGFDREIAFF
j_call: TRBJ2-1; d_call: NA; v_call: TRBV7-3; clone_size: once; cdr3_nt: TGTGCCAGCAGCCGCGAACTAGAACCCTACAATGAGCAGTTCTTC; cdr3_aa: CASSRELEPYNEQFF
j_call: TRBJ2-5; d_call: NA; v_call: TRBV5-5; clone_size: many; cdr3_nt: TGTGCCAGCAGCTTGGCCACGGCTAGCTATGCCAAGACCCAGTACTTC; cdr3_aa: CASSLATASYAKTQYF
j_call: TRBJ2-6; d_call: NA; v_call: TRBV29-1; clone_size: NA; cdr3_nt: TGCAGCGTTGTTCCTCTTGACATCTTCTCTGGGGCCAACGTCCTGACTTTC; cdr3_aa: CSVVPLDIFSGANVLTF